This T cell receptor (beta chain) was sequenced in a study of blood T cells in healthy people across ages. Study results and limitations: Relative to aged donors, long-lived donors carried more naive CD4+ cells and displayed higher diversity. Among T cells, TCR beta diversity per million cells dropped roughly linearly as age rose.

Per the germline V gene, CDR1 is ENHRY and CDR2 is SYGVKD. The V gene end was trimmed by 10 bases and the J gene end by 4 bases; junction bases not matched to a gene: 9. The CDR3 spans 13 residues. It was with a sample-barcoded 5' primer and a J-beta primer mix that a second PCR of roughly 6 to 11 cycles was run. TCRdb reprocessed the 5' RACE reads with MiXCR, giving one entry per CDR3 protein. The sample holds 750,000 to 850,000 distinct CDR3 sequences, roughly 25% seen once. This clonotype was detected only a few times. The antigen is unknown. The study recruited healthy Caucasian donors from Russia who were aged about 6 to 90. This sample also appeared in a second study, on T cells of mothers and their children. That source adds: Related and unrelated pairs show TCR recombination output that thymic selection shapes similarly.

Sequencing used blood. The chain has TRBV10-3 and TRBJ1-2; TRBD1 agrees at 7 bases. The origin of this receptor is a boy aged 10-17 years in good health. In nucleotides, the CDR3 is TGTGCCACCACGGGGGACAGCCTCTATGGCTACACCTTC. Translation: CATTGDSLYGYTF.